A selection of T cell receptor beta chains follows, all from one sample in a study of cytomegalovirus exposure and HLA in healthy donors. TCRdb's table, derived via immunoSEQ multiplex PCR, lists solely in-frame clones and lacks some. The repertoire holds some 91,000 clones, roughly 80% seen once, with roughly 6.9% in the top ten. The source material was PBMCs. These receptors were taken from a man aged 40-55 years in good health and CMV-seropositive. The conserved cysteine and the conserved F or W are not part of the CDR3 here.

cdr3_length	j_call	v_call	cdr3_aa
14	TRBJ2-1	TRBV4-2	ASSQDRTSGLNEQF
15	TRBJ2-7	TRBV28	ASSQLPGQGPYYEQY
14	TRBJ2-5	TRBV19	ASSIAATIYQETQY
14	TRBJ2-7	TRBV7-2	ASSLGSSGSVYEQY
14	TRBJ2-1	TRBV6-5	ASSYLRQGGRDEQF
12	TRBJ2-1	TRBV7-9	ASSVSGYDNERF
17	TRBJ2-7	TRBV2	ASIPTGTSGGAASYEQY
11	TRBJ1-1	TRBV4-2	ASSQVLSPEAF
12	TRBJ2-2	TRBV4-3	ASSLGKATGELF
13	TRBJ1-2	TRBV18	ASSPQDIPNYGYT
12	TRBJ2-3	TRBV2	ASSESGGIDTQY
20	TRBJ2-2	TRBV4-1	ASSRGPIRTSGGQSGTGELF
12	TRBJ1-1	TRBV5-6	ASSWTGQGAGAF
13	TRBJ1-4	TRBV9	ASSASGTGGEKLF
11	TRBJ2-7	TRBV12-1	ASPPDSSYEQY
11	TRBJ1-1	TRBV13	ASWTVGSTEAF
18	TRBJ2-2	TRBV4-1	ASSQDYGTGTFANTGELF
10	TRBJ1-1	TRBV27	ASSRGNTEAF
11	TRBJ2-7	TRBV5-1	ASSVGTDYEQY
13	TRBJ2-1	TRBV19	ASSLGRLSYNEQF
12	TRBJ2-5	TRBV15	ATSRDRGDWEQY
11	TRBJ2-7	TRBV6-5	AGSYQETYEQY
12	TRBJ1-1	TRBV2	ASSRTEVNTEAF
14	TRBJ1-5	TRBV7-2	ASSLMTTGDNQPQH
12	TRBJ1-2	TRBV5-1	ASSGQGGNYGYT
13	TRBJ1-1	TRBV5-1	ASRRGRGKDTEAF
15	TRBJ2-1	TRBV9	ASSATVEDRAYNEQF
14	TRBJ2-1	TRBV9	ASSGSTPTPYNEQF
13	TRBJ1-3	TRBV7-8	ASSRPGQTVNTIY
11	TRBJ1-1	TRBV7-7	ASSLALDSEAF
14	TRBJ2-3	TRBV5-1	ASSLFLAGEEDTQY
13	TRBJ1-1	TRBV5-6	ASSFFSGANTEAF
14	TRBJ2-1	TRBV28	ASIPNPGLAGVEQF
12	TRBJ1-5	TRBV6-1	ASSQQDSNQPQH
9	TRBJ2-1	TRBV2	ASSADYPQF
14	TRBJ2-5	TRBV15	ATSRGNGAGGETQY
13	TRBJ2-2	TRBV19	ASSIGQGNTGELF